This TCR beta chain was sequenced for a study of T cells in localized non-small cell lung cancer. Sequencing used immunoSEQ multiplex PCR; TCRdb keeps in-frame clones, though not all of them. The sample holds roughly 48,000 clones, around 77% seen once. The study's findings and limits: Heterogeneity cannot be ruled out, as sequencing used one tumor region only. Higher adjacent-lung clonality was associated with shorter survival. Uninvolved adjacent lung showed higher T cell clonality than tumor. Adjacent lung was found to contain a median approximately 50 of the top 100 tumor clones.

Comment on this clone: Its target is unknown.

CDR3 length equals 13 residues. V shed 4 bases and J shed 8 bases, with 11 bases lying between them. The sample consisted of peripheral blood, taken before any cancer treatment. V is TRBV23-1 and J is TRBJ1-4, with D tentatively TRBD1 (6 bases). TRBV23-1 is identified as an open reading frame with a role that is uncertain. This clonotype originated in a man aged 40 to 70 with stage I squamous cell lung carcinoma. Here the CDR3 DNA reads TGCGCCAGCAGTCGCAGGGGCAGAGAAAAACTGTTTTTT. Amino acids: CASSRRGREKLFF.